A single TCR beta chain is shown here with its context. Antigen unknown. This sample stems from a study of OX40 agonist ivuxolimab in advanced cancers. Overall study: Patients undergoing dose escalation presented with hepatocellular carcinoma, melanoma, renal cell or head and neck cancer. Three dose-escalation patients had partial responses: one with hepatocellular carcinoma and two with cutaneous melanoma. Regarding the study as a whole: Among expanded peripheral T cells, antigen specificity went undetermined. Those patients achieving a partial response at 0.1-3.0 mg/kg showed among the lowest clonal expansion.

The repertoire was sequenced with immunoSEQ multiplex PCR; TCRdb's copy has only in-frame clones and lacks some. Found here are tens of thousands of clones, more than 75% of them singletons; the top ten hold 0.47%. The CDR3 is made up of 13 amino acids. V was trimmed by 3 bases and J by 4 bases, leaving 10 bases between them. Germline assignment: CDR1 LNHDA and CDR2 SQIVND (reference sequence). The V call is TRBV19, the J call TRBJ2-7, with D hard to call. Sequencing used CD4+ or CD8+ T cells sorted from blood, obtained in a trial of the OX40 agonist ivuxolimab. The clonotype originates from an adult with an advanced solid tumor such as melanoma, head and neck, liver or kidney cancer. The CDR3: CASSMHSFYEQYF. DNA for the CDR3: TGTGCCAGTAGTATGCACAGCTTTTACGAGCAGTACTTC.